Shown below are 9 T cell receptor beta chains from a single sample sequenced in a study of persistence of HIV-infected CD4 T cells. The libraries were made with immunoSEQ version 4 in survey mode. TCRdb's table, derived via immunoSEQ multiplex PCR, lists solely in-frame clones and lacks some. The sample has 40,000 to 55,000 clones, 90% seen once. Cells were stimulated nonspecifically with anti-CD3/anti-CD28 magnetic beads. Responding CD4+ T cells were sorted by upregulation of both CD40 ligand and CD69. No antigen has been identified for these receptors. Specimen: CD4+ T cells sorted from PBMCs after approximately 19-hour stimulation, collected from a patient who received antiretroviral therapy. The receptors here all came from an adult woman with HIV who was CMV-seropositive.

This rearrangement joins TRBV24-1 to TRBJ2-6; no definite D call. The CDR3 is 14 residues long. CDR1 KGHDR and CDR2 SFDVKD come from the germline V gene. V lost 5 bases and J 0 bases, leaving 4 bases between the germline ends. The CDR3 is CATSGSSGANVLTF. The DNA of the CDR3 is TGTGCCACCAGTGGGAGCTCTGGGGCCAACGTCCTGACTTTC.

J is TRBJ2-5 and V is TRBV20-1, with a tentative D call TRBD2 (5 bases). The germline gives CDR1 DFQATT, CDR2 SNEGSKA (reference sequence). The V and J ends lost 4 bases and 5 bases respectively, with 8 bases between them. This CDR3 comprises 11 residues. CDR3 amino acids: CSANRGETQYF. The CDR3 bases are TGCAGTGCTAACAGAGGGGAGACCCAGTACTTC.

In this sample, this clone turned up once. The CDR3 spells CASSLGTANYGYTF. As DNA, the CDR3 is TGTGCCAGCAGTTTAGGGACAGCTAACTATGGCTACACCTTC. The V gene is TRBV28, the J gene TRBJ1-2; the match to TRBD1 covers 7 bases. The CDR3 is 14 amino acids. Germline CDR1 reads MDHEN; CDR2 reads SYDVKM. V was pared by 2 bases and J by 0 bases, with 0 bases of the junction left unmatched.

This chain links TRBV24-1 with TRBJ1-6; 10 bases align to TRBD1. The junction had 0 bases not matched to a gene; V was cut back by 9 bases and J by 8 bases. CDR1 and CDR2 from the germline V gene are KGHDR and SFDVKD. The CDR3 runs to 12 residues. CDR3 in amino acids: CATGTGDSPLHF. In DNA form, the CDR3 reads TGTGCCACCGGGACAGGGGATTCACCCCTCCACTTT.

Of note for this clone: Mismatch with germline at one junction end may stem from a read error. The chain employs TRBV7-2 and TRBJ2-7, with 12 bases lining up with TRBD2. This CDR3 spans 14 amino acids. Germline CDR1 reads SGHTA; CDR2 reads FQGNSA. CDR3 sequence: CASSLAGGEYEQYF. As DNA, the CDR3 is TGTGCCAGCAGCCTAGCGGGGGGGGAATACGAGCAGTACTTC. Full variable domain (rest looked up from reference TRBV7-2 and TRBJ2-7): GAGVSQSPSNKVTEKGKDVELRCDPISGHTALYWYRQSLGQGLEFLIYFQGNSAPDKSGLPSDRFSAERTGGSVSTLTIQRTQQEDSAVYLCASSLAGGEYEQYFGPGTRLTVT.

This clone was picked up one time. The J gene is TRBJ2-4, the V gene TRBV27, with 7 bases lining up with TRBD1. Germline V gene lookup returns CDR1 MNHEY and CDR2 SMNVEV (reference sequence). The CDR3 loop spans 16 amino acids. V dropped 7 bases and J dropped 1; count of bases not matched to a gene: 10. Written as DNA, the CDR3 is TGTGCCAGCACTTTCGGCAGGGGGATTGCCAAAAACATTCAGTACTTC. Translation: CASTFGRGIAKNIQYF.

V gene TRBV5-4 combines with J gene TRBJ1-2; TRBD1 matches 8 bases. The CDR3 runs to 14 residues. V was clipped by 3 bases and J by 4 bases; unmatched bases: 5. Germline CDR1 reads SGHNT; CDR2 reads YYREEE (reference sequence). The CDR3, as DNA: TGTGCCAGCAGCTCGCATACAGGGGGCTATGGCTACACCTTC. Amino acids: CASSSHTGGYGYTF.

V usage is TRBV4-3 and J usage is TRBJ2-7, with TRBD2 identical over 8 bases. The length of the CDR3 is 16 residues. V lost 0 bases, J lost 2 bases, and 6 bases stayed unmatched. The germline gives CDR1 LGHNA, CDR2 YSLEER. CDR3 residues: CASSQDALAGPYEQYF. For the CDR3, the DNA is TGCGCCAGCAGCCAAGATGCGCTAGCGGGTCCCTACGAGCAGTACTTC.

The J gene is TRBJ1-2, the V gene TRBV10-2; no clear D. This CDR3 has 13 residues. Trimming took 7 bases from V and 8 from J, leaving 17 bases between them. From germline, CDR1 is WSHSY and CDR2 SAAADI. The CDR3 nucleotides read TGCGCCAGCACCCGGCCTGAAACGGGGGGCTACACCTTC. It translates to CASTRPETGGYTF.